Listed below are T cell receptor beta chains from one sample, sequenced in a study of blood T cell repertoires in COVID-19. Profiling relied on immunoSEQ multiplex PCR, and the TCRdb table lists in-frame clones only, not all of them. In the table there are around 290,000 clones, around 90% of which are singletons. The specimen was PBMCs or T cells enriched from blood (not recorded which). All receptors derive from a woman aged 25 to 39 who had recovered from COVID-19. Each CDR3 is given with its conserved first and last residue. The order of the fields is V gene, J gene, CDR3 protein.

TRBV5-1	TRBJ2-2	CASSHAGTRTAPGELFF
TRBV10-3	TRBJ2-7	CATRVNSYEQYF
TRBV6-1	TRBJ1-2	CASSEADSNPGYTF
TRBV11-2	TRBJ2-1	CASSLGLAGGQLDNEQFF
TRBV27	TRBJ2-7	CASRIAGTGYHEQYF
TRBV6-1	TRBJ2-5	CASSEARTSGGAWETQYF
TRBV6-6	TRBJ2-6	CASSAGGSSGANVLTF
TRBV5-6	TRBJ1-5	CASSLGVSNQPQHF
TRBV29-1	TRBJ1-6	CSVGWGGDSPLHF
TRBV27	TRBJ1-5	CASSSYTNQPQHF
TRBV13	TRBJ2-1	CASSSSGILMNEQFF
TRBV5-8	TRBJ1-1	CASSFLGLTEAFF
TRBV9	TRBJ2-3	CASRDSYTQYF
TRBV5-4	TRBJ1-4	CASSFRVGFNEKLFF
TRBV19	TRBJ1-4	CASIPDTTNEKLFF
TRBV4-3	TRBJ2-6	CASSPGLTGGANVLTF
TRBV5-4	TRBJ1-4	CASSLKGNEKLFF
TRBV5-1	TRBJ2-7	CASSLGQESTYEQYF